This is a list of T cell receptor beta chains from one sample in a study of blood T cell repertoires in COVID-19. Assay: immunoSEQ multiplex PCR; the TCRdb copy retains only in-frame clones and omits some. The sample shows 250,000 or so clones, 75% to 90% of them seen only once. Sequencing was done on a sample of PBMCs or T cells enriched from blood (not recorded which). The receptor source for this set is a man aged 50-59 years who had been exposed to COVID-19. The CDR3 runs from the conserved cysteine through the conserved F or W. The size field is filled for only some rows; it gives once, few, many or a size class.

clone_size,j_call,v_call,cdr3_aa
NA,TRBJ2-1,TRBV27,CASSTYPGTAHNEQFF
NA,TRBJ1-3,TRBV5-1,CASSLTGAFSGNTIYF
NA,TRBJ2-2,TRBV7-9,CASSLGWSGGYTGELFF
NA,TRBJ1-2,TRBV4-1,CASSQVGRGYFNYGYTF
NA,TRBJ1-1,TRBV30,CAWSVRGRTEAFF
NA,TRBJ1-2,TRBV6-5,CASSYLDTNYGYTF
few,TRBJ1-3,TRBV7-3,CASSLRGGNTIYF
NA,TRBJ1-1,TRBV18,CASSPPSRGGTEAFF
NA,TRBJ2-5,TRBV19,CANTLKGRQGAGETQYF
NA,TRBJ1-5,TRBV4-1,CASSQVDTGNQPQHF
NA,TRBJ2-1,TRBV2,CASSEDLGGYNEQFF
NA,TRBJ2-6,TRBV5-4,CASSIGTSGANVLTF
NA,TRBJ1-1,TRBV7-9,CASSLQGVYTEAFF
NA,TRBJ1-1,TRBV6-1,CASSENRGGTEAFF
NA,TRBJ1-1,TRBV29-1,CSGLEAFF
NA,TRBJ1-1,TRBV7-2,CASSLGAIEAFF
NA,TRBJ2-1,TRBV25-1,CASSENRDNEQFF
once,TRBJ2-1,TRBV15,CATRGGSYNEQFF
NA,TRBJ2-1,TRBV11-3,CASSLDTRREQFF
NA,TRBJ1-5,TRBV5-1,CASSSGAGNQPQHF
NA,TRBJ1-4,TRBV21-1,CASRYWGGPTRHEKLFF
NA,TRBJ2-1,TRBV5-1,CASSFRPWGTSGMRVDEQFF
few,TRBJ1-5,TRBV5-6,CASSLAGGDQPQHF
NA,TRBJ2-6,TRBV27,CASSSLLTATGSGANVLTF
NA,TRBJ2-3,TRBV5-1,CASSWLAGGTTDTQYF
NA,TRBJ2-3,TRBV11-3,CASSFGGLAYTDTQYF
once,TRBJ2-3,TRBV7-2,CASSWGGTDTQYF
NA,TRBJ1-4,TRBV11-1,CASSSNGGMGEKLFF
NA,TRBJ2-1,TRBV9,CASSGGGIRWNEQFF
NA,TRBJ1-4,TRBV2,CASSGGEKLFF
NA,TRBJ1-2,TRBV7-3,CASSSLALDGYTF
NA,TRBJ2-1,TRBV28,CASSPSGGTNEQFF
NA,TRBJ2-2,TRBV9,CASTSPAGLPTGELFF
NA,TRBJ2-1,TRBV2,CASSPGLAEGSYNEQFF
NA,TRBJ2-3,TRBV19,CASSRGQSDTQYF
NA,TRBJ1-1,TRBV3-1/TRBV3-2,CASSRTGGTEAFF
NA,TRBJ1-2,TRBV5-1,CASNGQGVSGYTF
once,TRBJ1-5,TRBV7-3,CASSLWDSDQPQHF
NA,TRBJ1-5,TRBV3-1/TRBV3-2,CASSQDQGMTNQPQHF
NA,TRBJ1-1,TRBV2,CASSYPGHGNTEAFF
NA,TRBJ1-1,TRBV5-1,CASSLVGQGRINTEAFF
NA,TRBJ2-7,TRBV11-2,CASSPSGSGSAYEQYF
NA,TRBJ2-7,TRBV7-9,CASSPYPGAVDEQYF
NA,TRBJ1-4,TRBV28,CASSTNEGGHNEKLFF
NA,TRBJ1-2,TRBV3-1/TRBV3-2,CASSQKYSWGGPNYGYTF
NA,TRBJ2-3,TRBV5-1,CASSSGTSGTRADTQYF
once,TRBJ1-1,TRBV5-8,CASSLGQGRDTEAFF
NA,TRBJ1-4,TRBV5-4,CASSLQGGNEKLFF
NA,TRBJ1-1,TRBV21-1,CASSKFGPGTEAFF
NA,TRBJ1-2,TRBV9,CASSARAGTGFGYTF
NA,TRBJ1-2,TRBV9,CASSVGQGLGYTF
NA,TRBJ1-1,TRBV11-2,CASSLSRGSTEAFF
many,TRBJ1-4,TRBV13,CASSLRNRAPNEKLFF
NA,TRBJ2-1,TRBV5-1,CASSLVPTAEQFF
NA,TRBJ2-6,TRBV2,CASSQDFSGANVLTF
NA,TRBJ1-5,TRBV12-3/TRBV12-4,CASSDRDQPQHF
few,TRBJ1-5,TRBV10-1,CASSESKSTNQPQHF
NA,TRBJ2-3,TRBV15,CATSRPPGGTQYF
NA,TRBJ2-7,TRBV18,CASSAGTALYYEQYF